These 31 T cell receptor beta chains were sequenced from one sample in a study of Ad26.COV2.S vaccination and SARS-CoV-2 variants. The protocol was immunoSEQ multiplex PCR, while the TCRdb copy is restricted to in-frame clones and leaves out a portion. In the table there are approximately 150,000 clones, more than 80% of which are singletons. Material: peripheral blood, obtained after recovery from COVID-19. These receptors were collected from a human donor who had recovered from COVID-19.

The CDR3 is CASSNEGYGYTF. CDR3 bases: TGTGCCAGCAGCAATGAAGGATATGGCTACACCTTC. The chain is built from TRBV12-3 or TRBV12-4 and TRBJ1-2, with D unclear. V was trimmed by 6 bases and J by 5 bases, leaving 10 bases between them. This CDR3 contains 12 residues.

The table lists this clone with a count of one. This chain links TRBV6-5 with TRBJ2-1, with 9 bases matching TRBD1. V gave up 6 bases and J gave up 7 bases; unmatched junction bases: 7. The CDR3 extends over 14 amino acids. CDR1 and CDR2 (germline): MNHEY, SVGAGI. The chain's CDR3 is CASRGQGGSNEQFF. The DNA of the CDR3 is TGTGCCAGCAGGGGACAGGGAGGCTCAAATGAGCAGTTCTTC.

This clone was detected only once. The V and J genes are TRBV3-1 (or the pseudogene TRBV3-2) and TRBJ1-1, with D possibly matching TRBD1 (6 bases). The germline gives CDR1 LGHDT, CDR2 YNNKEL (reference sequence). The CDR3 loop spans 13 amino acids. Trimming cost V 2 bases and J 4 bases, with 8 bases left between them. CDR3 sequence reads: CASSQKGGTEAFF. CDR3 bases: TGTGCCAGCAGCCAAAAGGGGGGCACTGAAGCTTTCTTT.

This rearrangement joins TRBV18 to TRBJ2-3; possible D gene TRBD1, 6 bases. The germline V gene encodes CDR1 KGHSH and CDR2 LQKENI. The V end lost 0 bases, the J end lost 2 bases, and 12 bases lay between the germline ends. CDR3 size: 16 residues. CDR3 DNA sequence: TGTGCCAGCTCACCACCTTCAGGGGTCCTCACAGATACGCAGTATTTT. This gives the protein CASSPPSGVLTDTQYF.

The chain links TRBV4-3 to TRBJ2-7, with TRBD1 matching over 11 bases. CDR1 and CDR2 from the germline V gene are LGHNA and YSLEER. This CDR3 has 16 amino acids. Trimming removed 4 bases from V and 2 bases from J; junction bases left unmatched: 7. This chain's CDR3 is CASSLGPGQGAYEQYF. The CDR3 DNA sequence: TGCGCCAGCAGCCTCGGTCCGGGACAGGGGGCCTACGAGCAGTACTTC.

The chain recombines TRBV7-2 with TRBJ1-1, with D maybe TRBD1 (6 bases). Germline-derived CDR1 and CDR2 are SGHTA and FQGNSA. CDR3 length: 14 residues. Deletions cut 5 bases from V and 4 bases from J, with 14 bases between. The CDR3 protein is CASSPGGGGTEAFF. In DNA form, the CDR3 reads TGTGCCAGCAGCCCGGGGGGGGGCGGCACTGAAGCTTTCTTT.

The chain uses TRBV7-2 and TRBJ2-1, with D maybe TRBD2 (6 bases). The germline CDR1 and CDR2 sequences are SGHTA and FQGNSA. Trimming removed 5 bases at V and 3 bases at J, with 11 bases between. The CDR3 has 14 amino acids. This CDR3 is CASSLRDFYNEQFF. The CDR3 nucleotides are TGTGCCAGCAGCCTCCGGGACTTCTACAATGAGCAGTTCTTC.

The rearrangement links TRBV12-3 or TRBV12-4 to TRBJ1-6; D is uncertain. Trimming shortened V by 6 bases and J by 5 bases, and 8 bases separated the two germline ends. The CDR3 has 13 residues. The CDR3 sequence is CASRQINNSPLHF. In nucleotides, the CDR3 is TGTGCCAGCAGACAGATCAATAATTCACCCCTCCACTTT.

This clone was recorded once. V usage is TRBV7-2 and J usage is TRBJ2-5; D is possibly TRBD1 (5 bases). This CDR3 comprises 16 residues. The V gene lost 0 bases and the J gene lost 5 bases, with 16 bases spanning the gap. Germline CDR1 SGHTA, CDR2 FQGNSA. The CDR3 coding sequence is TGTGCCAGCAGCTTAGCGATGAGGAATAAGGGGGAGACCCAGTACTTC. Its protein product is CASSLAMRNKGETQYF.

The chain carries TRBV9 and TRBJ1-1; D gene uncertain. CDR1 and CDR2 (germline): SGDLS, YYNGEE. The CDR3 sequence is 15 residues long. V was clipped by 0 bases and J by 3 bases, with 12 bases between them. As DNA, the CDR3 is TGTGCCAGCAGCGTAGGAGCAGATTACCACACTGAAGCTTTCTTT. The encoded protein is CASSVGADYHTEAFF.

The gene calls are TRBV7-9 and TRBJ2-3; 10 bases are shared with TRBD2. The ends lost 7 bases at V and 0 bases at J; junction bases unmatched: 10. The CDR3 totals 17 residues. Germline CDR1 reads SEHNR; CDR2 reads FQNEAQ (reference sequence). CDR3 sequence reads: CASTPIAGGVSTDTQYF. The CDR3 DNA reads as TGTGCCAGCACCCCGATAGCGGGGGGCGTTAGCACAGATACGCAGTATTTT.

This clone was found a few times. The chain uses TRBV10-1 and TRBJ2-2; 9 positions agree with TRBD2. In germline, CDR1 is WNHNN, CDR2 SYGVQD (reference sequence). This CDR3 has 16 amino acids. After removal of 5 bases from V and 6 bases from J, the junction contained 10 bases not matched to a gene. Written as DNA, the CDR3 is TGCGCCAGCAGTTTCTCGCGGGGGGGCCCCTCCGGGGAGCTGTTTTTT. Amino acid sequence: CASSFSRGGPSGELFF.

The V and J genes are TRBV30 and TRBJ2-1; 8 bases agree with TRBD1. CDR1 is GTSNPN, CDR2 SVGIG, per germline (reference sequence). The CDR3 is 11 residues long. Losses at the gene ends were 3 bases for V and 16 bases for J; bases not matched to a gene: 8. As DNA, the CDR3 is TGTGCCTGGAGCGATGGACAGGGCCGATTCTTC. Its protein is CAWSDGQGRFF.

The chain couples TRBV6-6 to TRBJ1-3; TRBD1 aligns across 7 bases. This CDR3 has 15 amino acids. Germline V CDR1 and CDR2: MNHNY, SVGAGI (reference sequence). The V gene end was trimmed by 6 bases and the J gene end by 2 bases; junction bases not matched to a gene: 7. In nucleotides, the CDR3 is TGTGCCAGCAGCCCAGACAGGGTGACTGGAAACACCATATATTTT. It specifies CASSPDRVTGNTIYF.

The V call is TRBV29-1, the J call TRBJ2-1, with 9 bases that match TRBD2. Germline trimming cut 1 base from V and 4 bases from J; bases unmatched to any gene: 8. This CDR3 has 16 amino acids. CDR1 and CDR2 (germline): SQVTM, ANQGSEA. CDR3 sequence (DNA): TGCAGCGTTGAAGGGTGGGCAGCGGGGGGTTACAATGAGCAGTTCTTC. The encoded protein is CSVEGWAAGGYNEQFF.

The chain employs TRBV19 and TRBJ1-2; TRBD1 is a possible D gene (5 bases). There are 15 residues in the CDR3. Trimming stripped 0 bases from V and 8 bases from J, with 16 bases between. Germline V gene sequence: CDR1 LNHDA, CDR2 SQIVND (reference sequence). The CDR3 reads CASSIEWQGGHGYTF. The CDR3 DNA reads TGTGCCAGTAGTATAGAATGGCAGGGCGGTCACGGCTACACCTTC.

The chain is built from TRBV4-1 and TRBJ1-1, with D unclear. With 4 bases removed from V and 7 bases from J, the gap between germline ends came to 19 bases. The CDR3 length is 15 residues. Germline-derived CDR1 and CDR2 are MGHRA and YSYEKL. CDR3 DNA sequence: TGCGCCAGCAGCCCGTACGGGCAGATCAGCGGTGAAGCTTTCTTT. Residues: CASSPYGQISGEAFF.

This chain links TRBV6-6 with TRBJ2-5; TRBD2 matches at 9 bases. This CDR3 is built from 13 residues. Germline CDR1 is MNHNY and CDR2 is SVGAGI (reference sequence). With 10 bases clipped from V and 3 bases from J, the junction kept 6 bases outside the gene matches. CDR3 nucleotides: TGTGCCATTAACGGCGGGGGGGAAGAGACCCAGTACTTC. Encoded protein: CAINGGGEETQYF.

V and J are TRBV5-1 and TRBJ2-5, with TRBD1 matching over 8 bases. Per the germline V gene, CDR1 is SGHRS and CDR2 is YFSETQ. V lost 5 bases and J lost 5; bases outside the gene matches: 11. The CDR3 is made up of 15 amino acids. The CDR3 nucleotides are TGCGCCAGCAGTAGGGACAGGCACCATGGGGAGACCCAGTACTTC. Its protein product is CASSRDRHHGETQYF.

This clone was seen a single time. This chain uses TRBV7-9 with TRBJ2-5; D not certain. In germline, CDR1 is SEHNR, CDR2 FQNEAQ (reference sequence). The CDR3 runs to 14 residues. The ends were cut back, 1 base at V and 1 base at J, with 7 bases in the middle. The CDR3 DNA reads as TGTGCCAGCAGCTTAGGGTCCGGCCAAGAGACCCAGTACTTC. This gives the protein CASSLGSGQETQYF.

The chain is built from TRBV27 and TRBJ2-7, with D uncertain. This CDR3 has 13 residues. Deletions cut 4 bases from V and 3 bases from J, with 10 bases between. Germline loops: CDR1 MNHEY, CDR2 SMNVEV (reference sequence). DNA for the CDR3: TGTGCCAGCAGTTACGGGTTCTACTACGAGCAGTACTTC. Translating it yields CASSYGFYYEQYF.

The chain's CDR3 is CASSQGTQYF. The DNA for the CDR3 is TGTGCCAGCAGCCAAGGTACGCAGTATTTT. The chain is built from TRBV14 and TRBJ2-3; D ambiguous. The CDR3 has 10 residues. V lost 1 base and J 8 bases, leaving 1 base between the germline ends. Looked up from germline, CDR1 is SGHDN and CDR2 is FVKESK. The full variable domain, rest sourced from reference TRBV14 and TRBJ2-3, is EAGVTQFPSHSVIEKGQTVTLRCDPISGHDNLYWYRRVMGKEIKFLLHFVKESKQDESGMPNNRFLAERTGGTYSTLKVQPAELEDSGVYFCASSQGTQYFGPGTRLTVL.

The chain is built from TRBV28 and TRBJ2-3; D may be TRBD2 (6 bases). Germline values: CDR1 MDHEN, CDR2 SYDVKM. The CDR3 runs 16 residues. V dropped 2 bases and J dropped 4 bases, with 16 bases sitting between them. In DNA form, the CDR3 reads TGTGCCAGCAGTTTAACGGTAGGAGGGGAGGCAGATACGCAGTATTTT. As protein: CASSLTVGGEADTQYF.

This chain connects TRBV20-1 to TRBJ2-5; D not resolved. The CDR3 has 11 residues. CDR1 DFQATT and CDR2 SNEGSKA come from the germline V gene (reference sequence). V was trimmed by 5 bases and J by 2 bases, leaving 6 bases between them. The CDR3 protein is CSAGVQETQYF. CDR3 nucleotides: TGCAGTGCTGGGGTGCAAGAGACCCAGTACTTC.

The chain links TRBV4-3 to TRBJ2-2; tentative D call: TRBD1 (6 bases). The germline CDR1 and CDR2 sequences are LGHNA and YSLEER. Trimming took off 0 bases at V and 3 bases at J, with 11 bases between the two ends. The CDR3 is 16 amino acids. CDR3 region: CASSQDHRVDTGELFF. In nucleotides, the CDR3 is TGCGCCAGCAGCCAAGACCACAGGGTGGACACCGGGGAGCTGTTTTTT.

This sequence joins TRBV19 and TRBJ2-7; 7 bases match TRBD1. V lost 5 bases and J lost 5; bases outside the gene matches: 9. This CDR3 has 14 residues. Germline values: CDR1 LNHDA, CDR2 SQIVND (reference sequence). The CDR3 DNA reads TGTGCCAGTAGTTTAAACCGGGACAGTAACGAGCAGTACTTC. Residues: CASSLNRDSNEQYF.

This clone appeared once. The gene calls are TRBV3-1 (or the pseudogene TRBV3-2) and TRBJ2-7, with D possibly being TRBD1 (6 bases). The CDR3 length is 14 residues. Trimming removed 4 bases from V and 2 bases from J, with 12 bases in between. Germline V gene data show CDR1 as LGHDT and CDR2 as YNNKEL (reference sequence). CDR3 DNA sequence: TGTGCCAGCAGCCCCTCGACAGGCGCCTACGAGCAGTACTTC. Its translation: CASSPSTGAYEQYF.

The chain uses TRBV2 and TRBJ1-3; D might be TRBD1 (5 bases). The CDR3 runs to 15 residues. The V end lost 9 bases, the J end lost 0 bases, and 15 bases lay between the germline ends. Germline-derived CDR1 and CDR2 are SNHLY and FYNNEI. CDR3 in amino acids: CASGFDRDSGNTIYF. CDR3 DNA: TGTGCCAGTGGGTTCGACAGAGACTCTGGAAACACCATATATTTT.

The rearrangement joins TRBV5-8 to TRBJ2-3, with 9 bases that match TRBD1. J was trimmed by 0 bases and V by 4 bases; bases with no gene match: 6. The CDR3 is 16 amino acids. Germline V gene sequence: CDR1 SGHTS, CDR2 YDEGEE. As DNA, the CDR3 is TGTGCCAGCAGCGACAGGGGGACCTATAGCACAGATACGCAGTATTTT. Translating it yields CASSDRGTYSTDTQYF.

The chain is built from TRBV7-8 and TRBJ1-5; D possibly corresponds to TRBD1 (5 bases). CDR1 is SGHVS, CDR2 FQNEAQ, per germline. The CDR3 totals 14 residues. Trimming stripped 5 bases from V and 6 bases from J, with 14 bases between. CDR3 nucleotides: TGTGCCAGCAGCGCCCTTGGGGGGGGTCAGCCCCAGCATTTT. Translated: CASSALGGGQPQHF.

The J gene is TRBJ2-7, the V gene TRBV11-2; D is unresolved. V lost 5 bases to trimming and J lost 0 bases, with 14 bases between them. This CDR3 has 15 residues. The germline V gene has CDR1 SGHAT and CDR2 FQNNGV. The CDR3: CASSPVAWSSYEQYF. CDR3 in DNA: TGTGCCAGCAGCCCCGTGGCATGGAGCTCCTACGAGCAGTACTTC.